The table lists the clone carrying this TCR beta chain with a few counts. What it binds is not known. This sample stems from a study of human T cells and chemical hapten exposure. The wider study: Mostly female patients had alopecia areata, totalis or universalis. TCR yield per sample varied, mainly due to pooled library volumes. Whole-study findings and limits: The number of TCRs above 1 in 1000 frequency did not change after DPC sensitization.

TCRdb itself ran the RACE reads through MiXCR, one entry per CDR3 protein. The table shows fewer than 300,000 distinct CDR3 sequences, with about 9% occurring only once. Noted time point: pre-sensitization, week 0. The treatment here: therapeutic diphenylcyclopropenone sensitization with weekly scalp DPC. V lost 8 bases, J lost 6 bases, and 24 bases lay in between. The length of the CDR3 is 16 residues. Germline V CDR1 and CDR2: MNHEY, SMNVEV (reference sequence). This sequence joins TRBV27 and TRBJ2-3, with TRBD2 as a possible D gene (6 bases). This sequence originates from a woman aged 40 to 49 with alopecia areata. Some clones in this sample may be carry-over from other donors' samples. The source was whole blood, collected in connection with sensitization to the hapten diphenylcyclopropenone (DPC). This CDR3 is CASLPFFGGLTDTQYF. CDR3 in DNA: TGTGCCAGCCTCCCTTTCTTCGGGGGATTAACGGATACGCAGTATTTT.